A selection of T cell receptor beta chains follows, all from one sample in a study of blood T cell repertoires in COVID-19. Assay: immunoSEQ multiplex PCR; the TCRdb copy retains only in-frame clones and omits some. The table has over 150,000 clones, 87% seen once. The sequencing sample was made of peripheral blood. These receptors all come from a woman aged 60 to 75 who had recovered from COVID-19. The CDR3 runs from the conserved cysteine through the conserved F or W. D genes are given only for firm matches. Clone sizes are given selectively: once, few, many, or a class where the clone is expanded.

d_call: TRBD1; clone_size: -; v_call: TRBV27; j_call: TRBJ1-5; cdr3_aa: CASSLKGGQNNQPQHF; cdr3_nt: TGTGCCAGCAGTTTAAAAGGGGGACAGAACAATCAGCCCCAGCATTTT
d_call: -; clone_size: -; v_call: TRBV28; j_call: TRBJ1-2; cdr3_aa: CASSLWDTQGYGYTF; cdr3_nt: TGTGCCAGCAGTTTGTGGGACACCCAGGGGTATGGCTACACCTTC
d_call: TRBD1; clone_size: few; v_call: TRBV7-6; j_call: TRBJ2-7; cdr3_aa: CASSTRTGVGEQYF; cdr3_nt: TGTGCCAGCAGCACTAGGACAGGGGTGGGTGAGCAGTACTTC
d_call: TRBD1; clone_size: -; v_call: TRBV5-4; j_call: TRBJ2-5; cdr3_aa: CASSWTGRGETQYF; cdr3_nt: TGTGCCAGCAGCTGGACAGGAAGAGGAGAGACCCAGTACTTC
d_call: -; clone_size: -; v_call: TRBV27; j_call: TRBJ1-6; cdr3_aa: CASSSTTGLSPLHF; cdr3_nt: TGTGCCAGCAGTTCGACAACAGGGCTTTCACCCCTCCACTTT
d_call: -; clone_size: -; v_call: TRBV7-9; j_call: TRBJ2-7; cdr3_aa: CASANYYEQYF; cdr3_nt: TGTGCCAGCGCAAACTACTACGAGCAGTACTTC
d_call: -; clone_size: -; v_call: TRBV6-6; j_call: TRBJ1-6; cdr3_aa: CASRGVQRESPLHF; cdr3_nt: TGTGCCAGCAGAGGGGTACAGCGCGAGTCACCCCTCCACTTT
d_call: TRBD1; clone_size: -; v_call: TRBV7-9; j_call: TRBJ1-1; cdr3_aa: CASSFTGGRAFF; cdr3_nt: TGTGCCAGCAGCTTCACAGGGGGCCGAGCTTTCTTT
d_call: -; clone_size: -; v_call: TRBV20-1; j_call: TRBJ2-1; cdr3_aa: CSASNPLYFGEQFF; cdr3_nt: TGCAGTGCTAGTAACCCTCTTTATTTCGGTGAGCAGTTCTTC
d_call: TRBD2; clone_size: -; v_call: TRBV4-1; j_call: TRBJ2-2; cdr3_aa: CATNPGTSSGELFF; cdr3_nt: TGCGCCACCAACCCCGGGACTAGTTCCGGGGAGCTGTTTTTT
d_call: -; clone_size: -; v_call: TRBV28; j_call: TRBJ1-6; cdr3_aa: CASSITGFPLHF; cdr3_nt: TGTGCCAGCAGTATTACAGGGTTTCCCCTCCACTTT
d_call: -; clone_size: -; v_call: TRBV9; j_call: TRBJ2-1; cdr3_aa: CASNTGSGNEQFF; cdr3_nt: TGTGCCAGCAACACAGGGTCTGGCAATGAGCAGTTCTTC
d_call: -; clone_size: -; v_call: TRBV24-1; j_call: TRBJ1-1; cdr3_aa: CATRQCSTEAFF; cdr3_nt: TGTGCCACCAGACAGTGCTCGACTGAAGCTTTCTTT
d_call: TRBD1; clone_size: once; v_call: TRBV4-3; j_call: TRBJ1-6; cdr3_aa: CASSQDLGDRGSPLHF; cdr3_nt: TGCGCCAGCAGCCAAGATCTTGGGGACAGGGGTTCACCCCTCCACTTT